These T cell receptor beta chains were read from a single sample in a study of blood T cell repertoires in COVID-19. Measured with immunoSEQ multiplex PCR; TCRdb has only the in-frame clones, and not every one. The sample has hundreds of thousands of clones; nearly 90% are singletons. Sequencing used PBMCs or T cells enriched from blood (not recorded which). These receptors came from a woman younger than 30 with acute COVID-19. CDR3s include the opening cysteine and the closing phenylalanine or tryptophan. A D gene is named only where the DNA matches it firmly. For some rows the clone size is stated as once, few or many, or as a class when expanded; others skip it.

clone size	V gene	J gene	CDR3 length	D gene	CDR3 DNA	CDR3 protein
-	TRBV5-6	TRBJ2-2	13	-	TGTGCCAGCGGCCTACAGGGCTCAAGGGAGCTGTTTTTT	CASGLQGSRELFF
-	TRBV7-9	TRBJ1-5	14	-	TGTGCCAGCAGCCTCGGGTATAGCAATCAGCCCCAGCATTTT	CASSLGYSNQPQHF
-	TRBV6-5	TRBJ2-7	15	TRBD2	TGTGCCAGCAGGGGGGGACTAGCAGGGACCTACGAGCAGTACTTC	CASRGGLAGTYEQYF
-	TRBV30	TRBJ2-6	17	TRBD2	TGTGCCTGGTTGGGGACTAGCGGGCACTCTGGGGCCAACGTCCTGACTTTC	CAWLGTSGHSGANVLTF
-	TRBV6-5	TRBJ2-1	13	TRBD1	TGTGCCAGCAGGCGACAGGGGGCTGATGAGCAGTTCTTC	CASRRQGADEQFF
-	TRBV21-1	TRBJ2-1	17	-	TGTGCCAGCAGCAAAAGGTCTGGGACTAGCGGGAGTAATGAGCAGTTCTTC	CASSKRSGTSGSNEQFF
-	TRBV4-3	TRBJ2-5	16	TRBD2	TGCGCCAGCAGCCAAGACCTAGCGGGAGTTGGCGAGACCCAGTACTTC	CASSQDLAGVGETQYF
-	TRBV13	TRBJ2-3	14	TRBD1	TGTGCCAGCAGCTCCGGGACAGACACAGATACGCAGTATTTT	CASSSGTDTDTQYF
-	TRBV5-6	TRBJ2-7	15	TRBD2	TGTGCCAGCAGGTTACTAGCGGAGGAGAACTACGAGCAGTACTTC	CASRLLAEENYEQYF
once	TRBV5-6	TRBJ2-1	15	-	TGTGCCAGCAGCTTCGGACTCAGCTCCTACAATGAGCAGTTCTTC	CASSFGLSSYNEQFF
-	TRBV9	TRBJ1-1	15	-	TGTGCCAGCACCTACCTCCCGGAGGGTGGTACTGAAGCTTTCTTT	CASTYLPEGGTEAFF
once	TRBV4-3	TRBJ1-6	16	TRBD1	TGCGCCAGCAGTCTAAGTAGGACAGGGTCCCGTTCACCCCTCCACTTT	CASSLSRTGSRSPLHF
few	TRBV3-1/TRBV3-2	TRBJ1-1	15	TRBD1	TGTGCCAGCAGCCAAGAGGGACAGCCGAACACTGAAGCTTTCTTT	CASSQEGQPNTEAFF
-	TRBV10-1	TRBJ1-2	15	-	TGCGCCAGCACTATGGGAGGGCACTGCCTTTATGGCTACACCTTC	CASTMGGHCLYGYTF
-	TRBV28	TRBJ2-5	15	TRBD1	TGTGCCAGCAGATCACCCAGGGGGCCCCAAGAGACCCAGTACTTC	CASRSPRGPQETQYF
-	TRBV12-3/TRBV12-4	TRBJ1-1	13	-	TGTGCCAGCAGTTTAATATTGAACACTGAAGCTTTCTTT	CASSLILNTEAFF
-	TRBV6-5	TRBJ1-5	16	-	TGTGCCAGCAGTTATCAGACAGGTTTAGGCAATCAGCCCCAGCATTTT	CASSYQTGLGNQPQHF
-	TRBV2	TRBJ2-7	15	TRBD2	TGTGCCAGCAATTTGGGGCTAGCGGGATTGGGCGAGCAGTACTTC	CASNLGLAGLGEQYF
-	TRBV7-7	TRBJ2-1	15	TRBD2	TGTGCCAGCAGCCTAACTAGCGTCCACTACAATGAGCAGTTCTTC	CASSLTSVHYNEQFF
-	TRBV6-5	TRBJ1-6	15	-	TGTGCCAGCAGTTACTCTGGCGGGGGGAATTCACCCCTCCACTTT	CASSYSGGGNSPLHF
-	TRBV4-2	TRBJ1-6	21	TRBD1	TGTGCCAGCACCCAGAAAAGGACAGGGTCCCCCGACCACTCCTATAATTCACCCCTCCACTTT	CASTQKRTGSPDHSYNSPLHF
-	TRBV19	TRBJ2-1	15	TRBD2	TGTGCCAGTAGCACTTGGGGGGGGTCCTACAATGAGCAGTTCTTC	CASSTWGGSYNEQFF
-	TRBV23-1	TRBJ1-1	16	TRBD1	TGCGCCAGCAGTCTGACAGGGGGGAGAATGAACACTGAAGCTTTCTTT	CASSLTGGRMNTEAFF
-	TRBV27	TRBJ1-6	13	-	TGCCCACCCGGGGGTAATAGTGATTCACCCCTCCACTTT	CPPGGNSDSPLHF
-	TRBV7-9	TRBJ1-2	13	-	TGTGCCAGCAGCTTAATCACGGGGTATGGCTACACCTTC	CASSLITGYGYTF
-	TRBV30	TRBJ2-7	13	TRBD1	TGTGCCTGGTCCCGGGACAGGGGACGCGAGCAGTACTTC	CAWSRDRGREQYF
-	TRBV3-1/TRBV3-2	TRBJ1-6	16	TRBD1	TGTGCCAGCAGCCAAGGGGGGACAGGATCCTTAGGACCCCTCCACTTT	CASSQGGTGSLGPLHF
-	TRBV12-3/TRBV12-4	TRBJ2-7	11	-	TGTGCCAGCAGGCTAGCGCAAGAGCAGTACTTC	CASRLAQEQYF
-	TRBV18	TRBJ1-4	14	-	TGTGCCAGCTCGAGAGGGACAATTAATGAAAAACTGTTTTTT	CASSRGTINEKLFF
few	TRBV11-2	TRBJ2-7	12	-	TGTGCCAGCAGCTTCGGGGACTACGAGCAGTACTTC	CASSFGDYEQYF
-	TRBV24-1	TRBJ2-5	16	TRBD1	TGTGCCACCAGTGATTTAGGGACAGGGTACCAAGAGACCCAGTACTTC	CATSDLGTGYQETQYF
-	TRBV27	TRBJ2-3	15	-	TGTGCCAGCACGGCTCGCGGGGTTAACACAGATACGCAGTATTTT	CASTARGVNTDTQYF
-	TRBV11-2	TRBJ2-7	11	-	TGTGCCAGCAGCCGAGCTTTCGAGCAGTACTTC	CASSRAFEQYF
once	TRBV5-5	TRBJ1-2	13	TRBD1	TGTGCCAGCAGCTCGGGGACAGTCTATGGCTACACCTTC	CASSSGTVYGYTF
-	TRBV2	TRBJ1-1	16	TRBD1	TGTGCCAGCGACTTGGACGCCGGGACAGGGGACCGTCGGGCTTTCTTT	CASDLDAGTGDRRAFF
-	TRBV5-4	TRBJ1-1	16	-	TGTGCCAGCAGCTTGCGTATGAGACAGATGAACACTGAAGCTTTCTTT	CASSLRMRQMNTEAFF
once	TRBV4-1	TRBJ1-4	17	TRBD1	TGCGCCAGCAGCCAAGGGGACAGGGGGCTTAATAATGAAAAACTGTTTTTT	CASSQGDRGLNNEKLFF
-	TRBV18	TRBJ2-5	14	-	TGTGCCAGCTCACCACGAAACAGTCAAGAGACCCAGTACTTC	CASSPRNSQETQYF
-	TRBV25-1	TRBJ2-7	11	-	TGTGCCACAGGTAATGTCTACGAGCAGTACTTC	CATGNVYEQYF
once	TRBV3-1/TRBV3-2	TRBJ2-5	17	-	TGTGCCAGCAGCCAAGTTCCGGGGGGCGGACTTTGGGAGACCCAGTACTTC	CASSQVPGGGLWETQYF
-	TRBV7-9	TRBJ2-1	15	TRBD2	TGTGCCAGCAGCTCCGGACTAGCGGTCTACAATGAGCAGTTCTTC	CASSSGLAVYNEQFF
-	TRBV7-8	TRBJ2-6	18	-	TGTGCCAGCAGCACACGGGCCCGGGGAATTTCGGGGGCCAACGTCCTGACTTTC	CASSTRARGISGANVLTF
-	TRBV5-1	TRBJ1-2	14	TRBD1	TGCGCCAGCAGCTTGCAACAGGGGGACTATGGCTACACCTTC	CASSLQQGDYGYTF
-	TRBV7-9	TRBJ2-7	13	TRBD2	TGTGCCAGCGGGGTAGCGGGAGCGTACGAGCAGTACTTC	CASGVAGAYEQYF
once	TRBV27	TRBJ1-5	13	-	TGTGCCAGCAGAGACAGGAGCAATCAGCCCCAGCATTTT	CASRDRSNQPQHF